This T cell receptor beta chain derives from a study of OX40 agonist ivuxolimab in advanced cancers. Study-level information: The patients' treatment was ivuxolimab, an agonistic anti-OX40 (CD134) antibody.

Generated by immunoSEQ multiplex PCR, the TCRdb table keeps only in-frame clones and is missing some. This sample has about 89,000 clones; 70% to 90% occur once, and the top ten carry 0.25% to 0.35%. The V gene's germline CDR1 is SEHNR and CDR2 FQNEAQ (reference sequence). V lost 5 bases and J lost 5, with 8 bases in between. The length of the CDR3 is 12 residues. The specimen comprised CD4+ or CD8+ T cells sorted from blood, sampled in a trial of the OX40 agonist ivuxolimab. This rearrangement joins TRBV7-9 to TRBJ2-3, with D possibly TRBD2 on 6 matching bases. The receptor's source is an adult with an advanced solid tumor such as melanoma, head and neck, liver or kidney cancer. As DNA, the CDR3 is TGTGCCAGCAGCCCGGAGGGAGATACGCAGTATTTT. This codes for CASSPEGDTQYF.